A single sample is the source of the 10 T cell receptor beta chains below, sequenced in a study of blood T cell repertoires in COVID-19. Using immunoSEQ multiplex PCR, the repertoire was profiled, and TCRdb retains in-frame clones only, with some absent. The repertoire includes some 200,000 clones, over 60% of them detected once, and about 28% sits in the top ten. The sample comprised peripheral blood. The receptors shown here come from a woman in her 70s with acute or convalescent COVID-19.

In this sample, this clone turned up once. CDR3 coding DNA: TGTGCCAGCAGCTTTAGCGGGAGCTCCTACGAGCAGTACTTC. Translation: CASSFSGSSYEQYF. The chain has TRBV11-2 and TRBJ2-7; 9 bases line up with TRBD2. Losses at the gene ends were 3 bases for V and 0 bases for J; bases not matched to a gene: 0. This CDR3 spans 14 amino acids. Germline assignment: CDR1 SGHAT and CDR2 FQNNGV.

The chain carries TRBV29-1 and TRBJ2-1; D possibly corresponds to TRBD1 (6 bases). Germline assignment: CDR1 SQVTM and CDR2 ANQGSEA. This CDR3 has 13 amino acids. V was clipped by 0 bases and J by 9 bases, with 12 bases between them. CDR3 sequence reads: CSVEEPRDTEQFF. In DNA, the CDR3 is TGCAGCGTTGAAGAGCCCCGGGACACTGAGCAGTTCTTC.

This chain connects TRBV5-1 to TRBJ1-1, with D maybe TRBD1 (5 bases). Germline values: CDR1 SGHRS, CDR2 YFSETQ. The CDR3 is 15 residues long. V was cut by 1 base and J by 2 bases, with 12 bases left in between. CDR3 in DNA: TGCGCCAGCAGCTTGCCGGGGGTGGGCAACACTGAAGCTTTCTTT. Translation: CASSLPGVGNTEAFF.

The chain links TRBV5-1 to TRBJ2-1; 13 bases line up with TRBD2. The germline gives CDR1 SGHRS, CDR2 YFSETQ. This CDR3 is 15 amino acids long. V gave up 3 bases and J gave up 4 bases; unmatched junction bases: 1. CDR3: CASSSGLAGYNEQFF. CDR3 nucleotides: TGCGCCAGCAGCTCGGGACTAGCGGGGTACAATGAGCAGTTCTTC.

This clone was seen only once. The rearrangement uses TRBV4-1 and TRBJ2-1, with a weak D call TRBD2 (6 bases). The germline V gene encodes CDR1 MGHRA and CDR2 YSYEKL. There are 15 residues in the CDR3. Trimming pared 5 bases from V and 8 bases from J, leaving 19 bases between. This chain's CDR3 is CASSSARGSWDEQFF. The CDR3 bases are TGCGCCAGCAGCTCCGCGCGGGGCAGTTGGGATGAGCAGTTCTTC.

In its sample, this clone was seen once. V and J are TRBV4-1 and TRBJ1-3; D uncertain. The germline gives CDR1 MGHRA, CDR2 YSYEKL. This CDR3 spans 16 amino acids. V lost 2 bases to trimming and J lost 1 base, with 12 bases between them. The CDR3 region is CASSQSSPVSGNTIYF. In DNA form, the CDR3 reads TGCGCCAGCAGCCAAAGCTCACCGGTTTCTGGAAACACCATATATTTT.

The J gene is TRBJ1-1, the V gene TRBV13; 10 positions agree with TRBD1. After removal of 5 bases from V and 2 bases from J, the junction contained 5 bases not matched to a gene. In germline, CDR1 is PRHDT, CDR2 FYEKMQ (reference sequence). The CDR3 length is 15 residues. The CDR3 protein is CASSQTGGSNTEAFF. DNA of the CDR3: TGTGCCAGCAGCCAGACAGGGGGCTCAAACACTGAAGCTTTCTTT.

CDR3 loop: CASSPYQTGYTEAFF. DNA of the CDR3: TGTGCCAGCAGTCCATACCAGACAGGATACACTGAAGCTTTCTTT. The genes are TRBV6-2 or TRBV6-3 and TRBJ1-1; tentative D call: TRBD1 (6 bases). In germline, CDR1 is MNHEY, CDR2 SVGEGT. V lost 5 bases, J lost 3 bases, and 16 bases lay in between. The CDR3 covers 15 residues.

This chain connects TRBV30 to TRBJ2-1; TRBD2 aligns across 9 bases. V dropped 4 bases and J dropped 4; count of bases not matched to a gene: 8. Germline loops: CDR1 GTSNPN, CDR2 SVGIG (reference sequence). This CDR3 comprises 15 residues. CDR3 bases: TGTGCCTGGATCCTAATAGCGGGGGATTACAATGAGCAGTTCTTC. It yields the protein CAWILIAGDYNEQFF.

CDR3 nucleotides: TGTGCCACCAGCACGGCCCGGGACTTACACTACGAGCAGTACTTC. Translation: CATSTARDLHYEQYF. This sequence joins TRBV15 and TRBJ2-7; the D gene is possibly TRBD2 (6 bases). V lost 4 bases and J lost 3, with 16 bases in between. The CDR3 consists of 15 residues. The V gene's germline CDR1 is LNHNV and CDR2 YYDKDF (reference sequence).